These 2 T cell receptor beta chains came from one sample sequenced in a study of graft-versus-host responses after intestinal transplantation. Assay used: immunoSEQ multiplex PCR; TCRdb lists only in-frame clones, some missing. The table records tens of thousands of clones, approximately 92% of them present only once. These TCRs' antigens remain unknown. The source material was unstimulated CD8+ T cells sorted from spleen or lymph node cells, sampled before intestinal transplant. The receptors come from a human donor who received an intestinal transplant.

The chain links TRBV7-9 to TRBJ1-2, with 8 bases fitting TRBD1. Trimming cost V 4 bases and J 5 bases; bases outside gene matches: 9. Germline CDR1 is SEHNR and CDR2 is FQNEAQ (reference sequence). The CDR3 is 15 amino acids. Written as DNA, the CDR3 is TGTGCCAGCAGCTCCCCGGGACAGGTGGAGTATGGCTACACCTTC. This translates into CASSSPGQVEYGYTF.

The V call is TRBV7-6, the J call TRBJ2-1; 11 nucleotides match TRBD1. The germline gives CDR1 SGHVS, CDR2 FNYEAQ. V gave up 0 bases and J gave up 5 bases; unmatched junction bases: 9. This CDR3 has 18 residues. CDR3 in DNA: TGTGCCAGCAGCTTAGCCGGGACAGGGGGTGGCTTGGACAATGAGCAGTTCTTC. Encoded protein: CASSLAGTGGGLDNEQFF.